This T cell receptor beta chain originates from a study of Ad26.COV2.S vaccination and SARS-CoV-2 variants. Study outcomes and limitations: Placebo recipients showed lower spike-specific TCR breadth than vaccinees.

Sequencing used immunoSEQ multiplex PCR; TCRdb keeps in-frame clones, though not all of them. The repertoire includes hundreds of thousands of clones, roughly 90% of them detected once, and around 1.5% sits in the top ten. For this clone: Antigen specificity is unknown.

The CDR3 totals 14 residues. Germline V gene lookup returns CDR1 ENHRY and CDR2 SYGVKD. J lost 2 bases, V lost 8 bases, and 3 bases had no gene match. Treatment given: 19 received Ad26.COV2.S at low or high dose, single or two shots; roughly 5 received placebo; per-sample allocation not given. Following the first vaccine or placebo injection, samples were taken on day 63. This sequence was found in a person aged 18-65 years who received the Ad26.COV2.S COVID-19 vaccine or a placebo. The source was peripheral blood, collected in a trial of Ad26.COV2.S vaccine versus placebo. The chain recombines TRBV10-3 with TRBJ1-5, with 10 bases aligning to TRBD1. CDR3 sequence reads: CAISTGGGNQPQHF. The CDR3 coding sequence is TGTGCCATCTCGACAGGGGGCGGCAATCAGCCCCAGCATTTT.